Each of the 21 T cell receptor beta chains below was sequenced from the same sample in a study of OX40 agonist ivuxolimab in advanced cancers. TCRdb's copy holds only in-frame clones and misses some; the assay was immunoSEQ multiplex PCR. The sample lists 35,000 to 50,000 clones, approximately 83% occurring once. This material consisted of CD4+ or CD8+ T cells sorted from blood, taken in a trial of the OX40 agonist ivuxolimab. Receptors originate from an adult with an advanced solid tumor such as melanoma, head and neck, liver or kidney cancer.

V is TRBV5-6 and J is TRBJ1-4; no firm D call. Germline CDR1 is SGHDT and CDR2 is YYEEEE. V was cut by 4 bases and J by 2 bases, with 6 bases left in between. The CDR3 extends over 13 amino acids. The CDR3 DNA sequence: TGTGCCAGCAGCGCGGACACTAATGAAAAACTGTTTTTT. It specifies CASSADTNEKLFF.

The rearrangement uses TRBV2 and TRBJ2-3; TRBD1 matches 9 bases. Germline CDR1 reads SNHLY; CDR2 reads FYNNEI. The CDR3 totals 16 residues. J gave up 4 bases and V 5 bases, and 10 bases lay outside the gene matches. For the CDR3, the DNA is TGTGCCAGCAGTCTAAATGGACAGGGGAGTTCAGATACGCAGTATTTT. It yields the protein CASSLNGQGSSDTQYF. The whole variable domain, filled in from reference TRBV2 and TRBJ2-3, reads EPEVTQTPSHQVTQMGQEVILRCVPISNHLYFYWYRQILGQKVEFLVSFYNNEISEKSEIFDDQFSVERPDGSNFTLKIRSTKLEDSAMYFCASSLNGQGSSDTQYFGPGTRLTVL.

The CDR3 loop is CASSLQSGGTEAFF. The CDR3 nucleotides read TGTGCCAGCAGCCTCCAATCCGGGGGCACTGAAGCTTTCTTT. This chain joins TRBV14 and TRBJ1-1; TRBD1 might be the D (5 bases). The ends were cut back, 4 bases at V and 4 bases at J, with 13 bases in the middle. Looked up from germline, CDR1 is SGHDN and CDR2 is FVKESK. There are 14 residues in the CDR3.

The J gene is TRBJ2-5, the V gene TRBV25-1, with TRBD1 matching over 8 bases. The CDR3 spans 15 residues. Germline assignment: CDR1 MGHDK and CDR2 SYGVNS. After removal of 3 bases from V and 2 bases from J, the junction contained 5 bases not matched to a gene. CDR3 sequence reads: CASSEPRGRQETQYF. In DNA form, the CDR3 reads TGTGCCAGCAGTGAGCCCAGGGGGCGGCAAGAGACCCAGTACTTC.

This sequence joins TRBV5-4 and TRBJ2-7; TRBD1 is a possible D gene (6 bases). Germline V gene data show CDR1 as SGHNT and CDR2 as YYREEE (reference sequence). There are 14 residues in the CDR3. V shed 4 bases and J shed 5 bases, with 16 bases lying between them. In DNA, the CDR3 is TGTGCCAGCAGCCCTCCACAGGGCGGTAACGAGCAGTACTTC. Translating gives CASSPPQGGNEQYF.

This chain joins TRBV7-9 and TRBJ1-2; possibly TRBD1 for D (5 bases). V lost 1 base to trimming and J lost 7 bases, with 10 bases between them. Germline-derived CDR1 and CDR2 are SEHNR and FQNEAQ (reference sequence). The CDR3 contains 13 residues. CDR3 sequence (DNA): TGTGCCAGCAGCTTAGGGCAGGGTTCTGGCTACACCTTC. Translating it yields CASSLGQGSGYTF.

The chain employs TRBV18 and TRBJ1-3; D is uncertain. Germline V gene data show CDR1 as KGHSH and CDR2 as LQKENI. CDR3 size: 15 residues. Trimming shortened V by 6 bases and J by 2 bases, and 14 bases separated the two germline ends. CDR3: CASSRPTEAGNTIYF. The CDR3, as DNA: TGTGCCAGCTCGCGACCCACCGAGGCTGGAAACACCATATATTTT.

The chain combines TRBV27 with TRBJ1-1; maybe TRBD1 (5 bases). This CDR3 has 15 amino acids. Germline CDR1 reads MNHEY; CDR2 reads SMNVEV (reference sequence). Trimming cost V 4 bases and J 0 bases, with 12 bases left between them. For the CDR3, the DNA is TGTGCCAGCAGTTGGACACAGAAGATGAACACTGAAGCTTTCTTT. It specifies CASSWTQKMNTEAFF.

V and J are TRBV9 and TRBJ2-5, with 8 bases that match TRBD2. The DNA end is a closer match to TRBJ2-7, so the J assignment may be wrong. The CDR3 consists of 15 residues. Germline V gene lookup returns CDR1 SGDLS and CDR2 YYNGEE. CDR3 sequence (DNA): TGTGCCAGCAGCCCCTACCGGGGGGGAGGCTACGAGCAGTACTTC. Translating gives CASSPYRGGGYEQYF.

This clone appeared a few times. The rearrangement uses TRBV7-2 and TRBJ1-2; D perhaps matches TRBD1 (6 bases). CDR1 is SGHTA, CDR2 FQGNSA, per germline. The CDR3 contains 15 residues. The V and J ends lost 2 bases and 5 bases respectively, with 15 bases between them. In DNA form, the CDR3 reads TGTGCCAGCAGCTTATTTCCGACAGGAGGATATGGCTACACCTTC. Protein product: CASSLFPTGGYGYTF.

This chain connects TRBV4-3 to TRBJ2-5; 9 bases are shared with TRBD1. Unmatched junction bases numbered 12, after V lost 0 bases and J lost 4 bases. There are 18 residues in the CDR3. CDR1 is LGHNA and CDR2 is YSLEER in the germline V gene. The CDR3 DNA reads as TGCGCCAGCAGCCAAGATATCTCGGGACAGGGATCCCGAGAGACCCAGTACTTC. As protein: CASSQDISGQGSRETQYF.

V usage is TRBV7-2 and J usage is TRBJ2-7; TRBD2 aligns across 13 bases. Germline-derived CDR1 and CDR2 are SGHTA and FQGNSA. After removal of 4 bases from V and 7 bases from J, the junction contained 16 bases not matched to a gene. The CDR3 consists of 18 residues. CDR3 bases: TGTGCCAGCAGCTCGGCAGGACTAGCGGGAGACGTACGGGGGGAGCAGTACTTC. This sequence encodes CASSSAGLAGDVRGEQYF. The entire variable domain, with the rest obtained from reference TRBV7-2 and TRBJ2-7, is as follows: GAGVSQSPSNKVTEKGKDVELRCDPISGHTALYWYRQSLGQGLEFLIYFQGNSAPDKSGLPSDRFSAERTGGSVSTLTIQRTQQEDSAVYLCASSSAGLAGDVRGEQYFGPGTRLTVT.

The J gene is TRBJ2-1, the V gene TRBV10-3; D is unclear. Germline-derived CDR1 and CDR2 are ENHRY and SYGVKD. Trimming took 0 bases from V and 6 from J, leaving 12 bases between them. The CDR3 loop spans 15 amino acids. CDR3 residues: CAISESRIGINEQFF. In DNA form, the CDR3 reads TGTGCCATCAGTGAGTCGAGGATAGGGATCAATGAGCAGTTCTTC.

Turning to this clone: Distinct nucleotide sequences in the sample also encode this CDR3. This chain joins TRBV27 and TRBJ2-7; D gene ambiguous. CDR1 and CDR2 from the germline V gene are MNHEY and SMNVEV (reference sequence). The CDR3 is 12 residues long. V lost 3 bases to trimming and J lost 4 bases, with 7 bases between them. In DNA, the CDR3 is TGTGCCAGCAGTTTCGCCGGGTACGAGCAGTACTTC. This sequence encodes CASSFAGYEQYF.

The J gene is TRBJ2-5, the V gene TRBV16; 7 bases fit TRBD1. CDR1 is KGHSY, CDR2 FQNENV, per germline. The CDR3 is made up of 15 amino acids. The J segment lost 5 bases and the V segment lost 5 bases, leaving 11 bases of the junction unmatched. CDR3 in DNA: TGTGCCAGCAGCTCCCGGACAGGCTCGGGGGAGACCCAGTACTTC. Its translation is CASSSRTGSGETQYF.

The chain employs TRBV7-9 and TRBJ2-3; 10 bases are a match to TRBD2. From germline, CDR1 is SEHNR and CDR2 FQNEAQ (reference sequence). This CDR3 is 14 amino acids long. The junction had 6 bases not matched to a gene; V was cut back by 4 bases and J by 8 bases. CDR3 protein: CASSSAGLASTQYF. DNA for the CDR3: TGTGCCAGCAGCTCGGCGGGACTAGCGTCTACGCAGTATTTT.

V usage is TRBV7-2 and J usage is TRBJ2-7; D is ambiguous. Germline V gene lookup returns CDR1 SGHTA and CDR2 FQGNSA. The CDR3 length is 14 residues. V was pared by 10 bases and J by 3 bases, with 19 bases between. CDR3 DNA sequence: TGTGCCACCCTGGAAGGGCCGACAAACTACGAGCAGTACTTC. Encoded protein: CATLEGPTNYEQYF.

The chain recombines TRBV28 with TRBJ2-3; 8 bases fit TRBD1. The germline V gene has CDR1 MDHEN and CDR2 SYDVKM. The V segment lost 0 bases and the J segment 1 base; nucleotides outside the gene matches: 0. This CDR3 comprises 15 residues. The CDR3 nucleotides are TGTGCCAGCAGTTTATGGGACAGGGGCACAGATACGCAGTATTTT. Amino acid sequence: CASSLWDRGTDTQYF.

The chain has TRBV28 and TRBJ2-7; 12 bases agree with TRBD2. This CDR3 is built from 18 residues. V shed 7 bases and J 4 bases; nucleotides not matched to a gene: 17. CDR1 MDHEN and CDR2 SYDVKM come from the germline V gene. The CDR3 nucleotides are TGTGCCAGCAATATCGGACTAGCGGGACCCATTCGTAGTTACGAGCAGTACTTC. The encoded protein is CASNIGLAGPIRSYEQYF.

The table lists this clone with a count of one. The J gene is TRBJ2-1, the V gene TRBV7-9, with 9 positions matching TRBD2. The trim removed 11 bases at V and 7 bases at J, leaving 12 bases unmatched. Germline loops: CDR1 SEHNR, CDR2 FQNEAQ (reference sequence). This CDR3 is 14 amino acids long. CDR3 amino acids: CAGEREVSGNEQFF. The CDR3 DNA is TGTGCCGGTGAGCGGGAGGTATCGGGGAATGAGCAGTTCTTC.

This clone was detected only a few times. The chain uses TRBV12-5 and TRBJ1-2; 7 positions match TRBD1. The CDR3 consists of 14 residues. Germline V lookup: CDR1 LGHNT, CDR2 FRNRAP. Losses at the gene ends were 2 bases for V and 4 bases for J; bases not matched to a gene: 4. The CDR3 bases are TGTGCTAGTGGTTTGACAGGGGCGATCTATGGCTACACCTTC. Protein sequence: CASGLTGAIYGYTF.